These T cell receptor beta chains were read from a single sample in a study of blood T cell repertoires in COVID-19. Sequenced by immunoSEQ multiplex PCR; TCRdb stores in-frame clones only, minus some. Here the sample spans 130,000 to 150,000 clones, roughly 87% being singletons. Sequences were obtained from peripheral blood. Receptors were obtained from a woman aged 45-59 years with acute or convalescent COVID-19. CDR3s include the opening cysteine and the closing phenylalanine or tryptophan. D genes are given only for firm matches. Not all rows give a size; the values are once, few, many and, for expanded clones, a class.

clone size	D gene	V gene	J gene	CDR3 protein	CDR3 DNA
NA	TRBD1	TRBV29-1	TRBJ1-5	CSARDRADQPQHF	TGCAGCGCCCGGGACAGGGCTGATCAGCCCCAGCATTTT
NA	NA	TRBV6-5	TRBJ1-2	CASSSDRYGYTF	TGTGCCAGCAGTTCCGACAGATATGGCTACACCTTC
NA	TRBD1	TRBV5-1	TRBJ2-7	CASSLGTGVDEQYF	TGCGCCAGCAGCTTAGGGACAGGCGTCGACGAGCAGTACTTC
once	NA	TRBV18	TRBJ1-2	CASSPSSAINYGYTF	TGTGCCAGCTCACCTAGCTCCGCGATTAACTATGGCTACACCTTC
NA	NA	TRBV6-5	TRBJ2-3	CASGGLGRDTQYF	TGTGCCAGCGGCGGACTGGGAAGGGATACGCAGTATTTT
NA	TRBD2	TRBV5-1	TRBJ2-1	CASSNLAGGRNEQFF	TGCGCCAGCAGCAACCTAGCGGGAGGTAGGAATGAGCAGTTCTTC
NA	TRBD2	TRBV7-8	TRBJ2-2	CASSFLAGPTTGELFF	TGTGCCAGCAGCTTCCTAGCGGGACCTACCACCGGGGAGCTGTTTTTT
NA	NA	TRBV7-6	TRBJ2-1	CASSLVHQGNNEQFF	TGTGCCAGCAGCTTAGTACATCAGGGAAACAATGAGCAGTTCTTC
NA	NA	TRBV7-2	TRBJ1-1	CASSLAGRIEAFF	TGTGCCAGCAGCCTCGCGGGACGGATTGAAGCTTTCTTT
NA	NA	TRBV11-2	TRBJ1-1	CASSFWGDTEAFF	TGTGCCAGCAGCTTTTGGGGGGACACTGAAGCTTTCTTT
NA	NA	TRBV6-5	TRBJ2-2	CASSYYGGANTGELFF	TGTGCCAGCAGTTACTATGGGGGCGCGAACACCGGGGAGCTGTTTTTT
NA	TRBD1	TRBV24-1	TRBJ2-1	CATSDFRGRVNEQFF	TGTGCCACCAGTGATTTTAGGGGGCGAGTGAATGAGCAGTTCTTC
once	TRBD1	TRBV5-6	TRBJ2-3	CASSLGRGWTDTQYF	TGTGCCAGCAGCTTGGGCAGGGGGTGGACAGATACGCAGTATTTT
NA	TRBD1	TRBV5-1	TRBJ2-7	CASSSFPGQGIYEQYF	TGCGCCAGCAGCTCCTTCCCGGGACAGGGAATCTACGAGCAGTACTTC
few	TRBD1	TRBV6-5	TRBJ1-1	CASRGQGTEAFF	TGTGCCAGCAGAGGACAGGGCACTGAAGCTTTCTTT
once	TRBD1	TRBV6-5	TRBJ2-1	CASSLKGQSSYNEQFF	TGTGCCAGCAGTTTAAAGGGACAGAGCTCCTACAATGAGCAGTTCTTC
NA	NA	TRBV27	TRBJ1-1	CASSQIQGTEAFF	TGTGCCAGCAGCCAAATACAGGGCACTGAAGCTTTCTTT
NA	NA	TRBV6-5	TRBJ1-2	CASSYGRDGYTF	TGTGCCAGCAGTTACGGCAGGGATGGCTACACCTTC
NA	NA	TRBV5-1	TRBJ1-4	CASSSGQTSTNEKLFF	TGCGCCAGCAGCTCTGGACAGACTTCAACTAATGAAAAACTGTTTTTT
NA	TRBD1	TRBV28	TRBJ2-7	CASSSGQAISYEQYF	TGTGCCAGCAGCTCGGGACAGGCGATCTCCTACGAGCAGTACTTC
NA	TRBD2	TRBV28	TRBJ2-2	CASSPQTSGRMSGELFF	TGTGCCAGCAGTCCCCAGACTAGCGGGAGGATGAGCGGGGAGCTGTTTTTT
NA	TRBD2	TRBV2	TRBJ2-4	CASSVRGTPKGKNIQYF	TGTGCCAGCAGTGTGCGGGGGACCCCTAAAGGCAAAAACATTCAGTACTTC
NA	TRBD1	TRBV7-3	TRBJ2-1	CASSSWGQTNEQFF	TGTGCCAGCAGCTCCTGGGGACAGACAAATGAGCAGTTCTTC
NA	NA	TRBV7-6	TRBJ1-1	CASSLGRRHTEAFF	TGTGCCAGCAGCTTAGGGAGGCGGCACACTGAAGCTTTCTTT
NA	NA	TRBV28	TRBJ1-1	CASSPGQPRAFF	TGTGCCAGCAGCCCCGGACAGCCTCGAGCTTTCTTT
few	NA	TRBV3-1/TRBV3-2	TRBJ1-5	CASSQAPGLNQPQHF	TGTGCCAGCAGCCAAGCTCCGGGACTCAATCAGCCCCAGCATTTT